This TCR beta chain came from a study of shared clonotypes between healthy human individuals (TCRdb year 2020). Context from the whole study: The cohort included three men and a couple of women between 18 and 49 years of age. For each donor, three plates each were used for CD4 naive and CD4 memory, two plates were used for CD8 naive, and one plate was used for CD8 memory. The study deeply sequenced blood TCR repertoires of about 5 healthy adults to estimate repertoire size and the extent of clonotype sharing between individuals. Different laboratories and diverse techniques were used to prepare libraries and sequence TCR repertoires, to increase sequencing depth and limit assay-specific biases. Per donor, leukapheresis produced somewhere between about 0.85 and 8.9 billion PBMCs.

The donors were healthy, HIV-negative adults with no recently reported acute infections or vaccinations. Every donor was a Caucasian adult living in Nashville, Tennessee, USA. CD4+ T cells were enriched through magnetic negative selection, after which naive cells were positively selected on CD45RA and the remaining negative fraction served as the memory subset. Blood was collected by leukapheresis, and PBMCs were isolated by Ficoll-Histopaque density gradient centrifugation and then cryopreserved in liquid nitrogen vapor phase. Analytical flow cytometry was used to check the purity and quantity of every magnetically sorted T cell population. Each sorted fraction had its genomic DNA isolated and then quantified by UV absorbance on a Nanodrop 2000c. Using the deep immunoSEQ assay, multiplex PCR amplified TCR CDR3 regions from genomic DNA. Extracted genomic DNA from each cell subset was distributed evenly across all wells of several immunoSEQ 96-well plates, and each plate was treated as a replicate. For sorted subsets, 200 ng of genomic DNA, equivalent to about 30,000 T cell genomes, went into each replicate PCR. The purified libraries were quantified using a Qubit 3.0 fluorometer, sized with a Bioanalyzer 2100, and then quantified again using the KAPA Library Quantification kit. Every immunoSEQ 96-well plate was sequenced on a dedicated single-read 150-cycle Illumina NextSeq 550 flow cell. As for the authors' bioinformatics: Because only junctional sequences without quality scores were contained in the immunoSEQ output, filtering matching that applied to full-length reads could not be performed. To assign V/J genes and CDR3, sequences were annotated against IMGT germline references using PyIR, a Python wrapper for IgBLAST v1.9. Reads with weak V/J assignments (E-value above 1e-6), missing CDR3, stop codons, out-of-frame junctions, or ambiguous translated residues were removed. A V3J clonotype was defined by an identical inferred V gene, J gene, and CDR3 amino acid sequence. Percentage overlap between repertoires was calculated by dividing the number of shared unique clonotypes by the size of the smaller repertoire. RTK rarefaction, the Chao1 estimator, and Recon v2.1 estimates of unobserved clonotypes were used to assess repertoire richness. Generation probabilities were computed with OLGA for all TCRbeta clonotypes obtained by the gDNA method from four donors. Here the immuneACCESS table is served through TCRdb, limited to in-frame sequences with V and J called. Missing clones are a known gap in these copies; in checked studies unresolved V genes cover under half, and the rest lacks a known reason. V, J and clone size reflect that table, while D and trimming were determined from the DNA. The sample yields over 1.4 million clones; 96% were counted once. Over 1% of the sample goes to the ten largest clones.

This clone was observed once. Its antigen target is currently unknown. One base away there is no much larger clone; base qualities are not given. Study-wide conclusions, independent of this receptor: When four donors were compared, the shared fraction of clonotypes was 5% to 6.5% for naive CD4, approximately 3.3% for naive CD8, 2.3% for memory CD4, and roughly 0.4% for memory CD8. Because the study included a small number of donors, the genetic and exposure-history diversity represented was limited. Pairwise subsampling led to the expectation that sequencing depth would affect the degree of clonotype sharing among donors. Sampling was restricted to blood, and TCR repertoires in tissues likely differ from the TCR repertoires found in blood. Rarefaction of sorted-subset datasets indicated incomplete sequencing despite the large sequencing depth. Estimated clonotype richness was generally larger for naive than for memory subsets. Clonotypes shared by all four sorted-subset donors showed higher generation probabilities than non-shared clonotypes.

CDR3 length: 16 amino acids, cysteine to phenylalanine. Only the CDR3 DNA stays, 48 bases, in frame from base 1. V is reduced by 8 bases and J by 0 bases, leaving a spacing of 19 bases between them. From the germline V gene, CDR1 is SGHAT and CDR2 is FQNNGV. Recombination connected TRBV11-2 to TRBJ1-2; the D segment cannot be called with confidence. Specimen: naive CD4+ T cells sorted from blood. The sample's cell subset or site label, in plain terms: CD45RA+ positively selected. The sequence was collected from a man aged 25 to 40 in good health. The encoded CDR3 is CASSSFRTGANYGYTF. The DNA sequence reads TGTGCCAGCTCAAGCTTCCGAACGGGCGCTAACTATGGCTACACCTTC.